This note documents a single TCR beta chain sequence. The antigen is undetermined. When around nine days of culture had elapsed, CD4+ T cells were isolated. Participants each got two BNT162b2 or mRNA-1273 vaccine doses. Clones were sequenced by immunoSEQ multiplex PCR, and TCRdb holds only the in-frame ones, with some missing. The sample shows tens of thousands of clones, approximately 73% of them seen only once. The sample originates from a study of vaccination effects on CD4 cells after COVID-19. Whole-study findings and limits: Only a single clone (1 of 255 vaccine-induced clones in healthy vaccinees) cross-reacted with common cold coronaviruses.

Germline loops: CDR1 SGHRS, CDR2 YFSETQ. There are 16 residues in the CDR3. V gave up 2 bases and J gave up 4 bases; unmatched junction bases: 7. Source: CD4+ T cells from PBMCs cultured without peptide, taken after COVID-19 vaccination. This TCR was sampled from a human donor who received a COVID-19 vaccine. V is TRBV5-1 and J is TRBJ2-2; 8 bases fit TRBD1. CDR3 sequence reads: CASSFGAQGGTGELFF. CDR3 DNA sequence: TGCGCCAGCAGCTTTGGTGCACAGGGGGGCACCGGGGAGCTGTTTTTT.